These 15 T cell receptor beta chains share one sample of origin, sequenced in a study of Graves' ophthalmopathy and Graves' hyperthyroidism. Using RNA transcripts, the TCR beta CDR3 regions were amplified. HTBI primers were used in a first-round RT-PCR, which preceded a second-round multiplex PCR. From the multiplex PCR reads, TCRdb called clonotypes with MiXCR, one entry per CDR3 protein. The sample holds hundreds of thousands of distinct CDR3 sequences; roughly 21% are singletons and the top ten take approximately 3.2%. The sequencing input was peripheral blood. All receptors come from a young woman with stable Graves' hyperthyroidism.

The sample holds many counts of this clonotype. The chain carries TRBV10-1 and TRBJ2-7, with no clear D. Trimming cost V 6 bases and J 4 bases, with 7 bases left between them. Germline V lookup: CDR1 WNHNN, CDR2 SYGVQD (reference sequence). CDR3 length equals 11 residues. The CDR3 sequence is CASRTPYEQYF. The CDR3 DNA follows: TGCGCCAGCAGGACGCCTTACGAGCAGTACTTC.

This clonotype was recorded many times. V is TRBV20-1 and J is TRBJ2-7; 10 positions match TRBD2. The CDR3 totals 15 residues. V lost 4 bases, J lost 6 bases, and 12 bases stayed unmatched. CDR1 is DFQATT, CDR2 SNEGSKA, per germline (reference sequence). The CDR3 protein is CSAILATSGLGEQYF. The CDR3, as DNA: TGCAGTGCTATACTAGCGACTAGCGGGCTGGGCGAGCAGTACTTC.

This clonotype showed up just a few times. A much larger clone lies one base from this, so it may be a read error. The V and J genes are TRBV6-1 and TRBJ2-4; either TRBD1 or TRBD2 may fit D (5 bases each). The CDR3 consists of 17 residues. Looked up from germline, CDR1 is MNHNS and CDR2 is SASEGT. CDR3 DNA sequence: TGTGCCAGCAGTGAAGCGCTTTGGGGGAGTGGAAAAAACATTAAGTACTTC. It encodes CASSEALWGSGKNIKYF.

Many counts were recorded for this clonotype. The chain uses TRBV29-1 and TRBJ2-7, with 10 positions matching TRBD2. Germline loops: CDR1 SQVTM, CDR2 ANQGSEA. The CDR3 has 14 residues. V dropped 4 bases and J dropped 2; count of bases not matched to a gene: 5. CDR3 region: CSVVVAGGAYEQYF. The CDR3 DNA reads TGCAGCGTTGTAGTAGCGGGAGGCGCCTACGAGCAGTACTTC.

The V and J genes are TRBV6-1 and TRBJ1-2; D perhaps matches TRBD1 (6 bases). V lost 5 bases and J 5 bases, leaving 18 bases between the germline ends. Germline V lookup: CDR1 MNHNS, CDR2 SASEGT. The CDR3 loop spans 15 amino acids. DNA for the CDR3: TGTGCCAGCAGTCCCTCCCGGGGGGCGGGTTATGGCTACACCTTC. It codes for CASSPSRGAGYGYTF.

The table lists this clonotype with many counts. This chain connects TRBV12-3 or TRBV12-4 to TRBJ2-7; 7 bases are a match to TRBD2. After removal of 4 bases from V and 3 bases from J, the junction contained 9 bases not matched to a gene. The CDR3 is 15 residues long. The CDR3 bases are TGTGCCAGCAGTTCCATCCGGGACTACCTCTACGAGCAGTACTTC. Encoded protein: CASSSIRDYLYEQYF.

In this sample, this clonotype turned up many times. The chain joins TRBV30 to TRBJ1-2; D is uncertain. The germline V and J ends were trimmed by 3 bases and 4 bases, with 12 bases remaining between them. Germline V gene sequence: CDR1 GTSNPN, CDR2 SVGIG (reference sequence). The CDR3 has 13 residues. This chain's CDR3 is CAWRQFQAYGYTF. CDR3 DNA sequence: TGTGCCTGGAGACAGTTTCAAGCCTATGGCTACACCTTC. Variable domain in full (rest from reference TRBV30 and TRBJ1-2): SQTIHQWPATLVQPVGSPLSLECTVEGTSNPNLYWYRQAAGRGLQLLFYSVGIGQISSEVPQNLSASRPQDRQFILSSKKLLLSDSGFYLCAWRQFQAYGYTFGSGTRLTVV.

Points on this clonotype: This may arise from a read error, as a much more abundant clone is one base away. Because the CDR3 is missing its conserved closing phenylalanine or tryptophan, this is likely a read error. The V and J genes are TRBV29-1 and TRBJ1-2; the D gene is possibly TRBD1 (5 bases). From germline, CDR1 is SQVTM and CDR2 ANQGSEA. The CDR3 runs to 11 residues. The germline V and J ends were trimmed by 5 bases and 6 bases, with 10 bases remaining between them. CDR3 in DNA: TGCAGCGTTCTAGGGGAGAATGGCTACACCGTC. Protein product: CSVLGENGYTV.

This clonotype was detected many times. This sequence joins TRBV4-1 and TRBJ1-2, with unresolved D. The V end lost 5 bases, the J end lost 5 bases, and 12 bases lay between the germline ends. The CDR3 runs to 13 residues. From germline, CDR1 is MGHRA and CDR2 YSYEKL. The CDR3 loop is CASSNTAVYGYTF. The CDR3 DNA reads TGCGCCAGCAGCAATACCGCCGTGTATGGCTACACCTTC.

This clonotype has ten or more counts. The genes are TRBV11-2 and TRBJ2-2; TRBD1 is a possible D gene (5 bases). Germline V gene data show CDR1 as SGHAT and CDR2 as FQNNGV. The CDR3 is made up of 15 amino acids. V shed 5 bases and J shed 2 bases, with 12 bases lying between them. CDR3 DNA: TGTGCCAGCAGCCCCCCAGGGTTCAACACCGGGGAGCTGTTTTTT. This gives the protein CASSPPGFNTGELFF.

This clonotype was counted at least ten times. The chain has TRBV10-1 and TRBJ2-2; D not resolved. The CDR3 totals 13 residues. V dropped 4 bases and J dropped 4 bases, with 7 bases sitting between them. Germline V lookup: CDR1 WNHNN, CDR2 SYGVQD (reference sequence). This chain's CDR3 is CASSAMFTGELFF. In DNA form, the CDR3 reads TGCGCCAGCAGTGCTATGTTCACCGGGGAGCTGTTTTTT.

This chain uses TRBV12-3 or TRBV12-4 with TRBJ2-7; D is possibly TRBD2 (6 bases). CDR3 size: 13 residues. Trimming removed 8 bases from V and 0 bases from J, with 11 bases in between. In DNA, the CDR3 is TGTGCCAGCGGGGCGGGGAGCTCCTACGAGCAGTACTTC. Its translation is CASGAGSSYEQYF.

This clonotype was counted ten times or more. V gene TRBV19 combines with J gene TRBJ1-5; tentatively, D is TRBD1 (6 bases). The CDR3 sequence is 14 residues long. V was pared by 6 bases and J by 2 bases, with 11 bases between. CDR1 and CDR2 from the germline V gene are LNHDA and SQIVND (reference sequence). CDR3 nucleotides: TGTGCCAGTAGGCGATACAGGGGCAATCAGCCCCAGCATTTT. Its protein product is CASRRYRGNQPQHF. The full variable domain, rest sourced from reference TRBV19 and TRBJ1-5, is DGGITQSPKYLFRKEGQNVTLSCEQNLNHDAMYWYRQDPGQGLRLIYYSQIVNDFQKGDIAEGYSVSREKKESFPLTVTSAQKNPTAFYLCASRRYRGNQPQHFGDGTRLSIL.

About this clonotype: Compared with germline, one end of the junction differs, possibly owing to a read error. The chain has TRBV6-1 and TRBJ1-2, with 7 bases that match TRBD1. The CDR3 loop spans 12 amino acids. Germline V gives CDR1 MNHNS, CDR2 SASEGT. The CDR3 nucleotides read TGTGCCAGCAGGGAATCCGGGACAGCTCCTAACTTC. Translation: CASRESGTAPNF.

This clonotype was seen many times. The chain couples TRBV6-2 or TRBV6-3 to TRBJ2-7, with D tentatively TRBD1 (5 bases). The CDR3 loop spans 14 amino acids. Germline lookup yields CDR1 MNHEY and CDR2 SVGEGT. The germline V and J ends were trimmed by 7 bases and 2 bases, with 15 bases remaining between them. Written as DNA, the CDR3 is TGTGCCAGCATTTGGGAACAGGACCCCTACGAGCAGTACTTC. It encodes CASIWEQDPYEQYF.